Described below is a single T cell receptor (beta chain) sequence and its context. This entry belongs to a study of blood T cell repertoires in COVID-19. Study background: T cells, B-cell-depleted T cells, or PBMCs supplied cDNA or gDNA.

TCRdb's copy holds only in-frame clones and misses some; the assay was immunoSEQ multiplex PCR. The sample includes around 260,000 clones, roughly 80% of them seen just once. The sequenced sample consisted of peripheral blood. The TCR originated in a man between 60 and 75 years old who had recovered from COVID-19.

In nucleotides, the CDR3 is TGTGCCAGCAGGGGACAGGGGCGTACCTACGAGCAGTACTTC. Translated: CASRGQGRTYEQYF. The chain carries TRBV27 and TRBJ2-7; 10 bases map to TRBD1. Trimming cost V 6 bases and J 2 bases; bases outside gene matches: 4. In germline, CDR1 is MNHEY, CDR2 SMNVEV (reference sequence). This CDR3 has 14 amino acids.